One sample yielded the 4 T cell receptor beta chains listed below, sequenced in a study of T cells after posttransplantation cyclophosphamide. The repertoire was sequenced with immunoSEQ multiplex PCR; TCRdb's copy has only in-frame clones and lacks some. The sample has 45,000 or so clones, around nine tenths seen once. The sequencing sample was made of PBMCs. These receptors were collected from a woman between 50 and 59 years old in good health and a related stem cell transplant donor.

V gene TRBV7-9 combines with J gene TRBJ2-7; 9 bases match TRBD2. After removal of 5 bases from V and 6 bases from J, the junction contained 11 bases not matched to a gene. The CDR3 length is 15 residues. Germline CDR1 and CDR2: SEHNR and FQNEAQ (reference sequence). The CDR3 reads CASSRGASGRLEQYF. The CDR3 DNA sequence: TGTGCCAGCAGCCGGGGGGCCAGCGGGAGGCTCGAGCAGTACTTC.

The CDR3 reads CASSMAGTGRTEAFF. CDR3 DNA: TGTGCCAGTAGTATGGCCGGGACAGGGCGGACTGAAGCTTTCTTT. The chain is built from TRBV19 and TRBJ1-1; 9 bases are a match to TRBD1. This CDR3 has 15 amino acids. CDR1 and CDR2 from the germline V gene are LNHDA and SQIVND (reference sequence). Losses at the gene ends were 3 bases for V and 5 bases for J; bases not matched to a gene: 7.

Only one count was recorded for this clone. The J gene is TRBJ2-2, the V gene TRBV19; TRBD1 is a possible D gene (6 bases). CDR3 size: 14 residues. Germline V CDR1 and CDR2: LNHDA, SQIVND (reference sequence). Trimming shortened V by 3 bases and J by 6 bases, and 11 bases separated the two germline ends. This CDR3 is CASSIRTVSGELFF. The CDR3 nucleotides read TGTGCCAGTAGTATCCGGACAGTTTCCGGGGAGCTGTTTTTT. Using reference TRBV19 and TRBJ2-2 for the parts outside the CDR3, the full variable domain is DGGITQSPKYLFRKEGQNVTLSCEQNLNHDAMYWYRQDPGQGLRLIYYSQIVNDFQKGDIAEGYSVSREKKESFPLTVTSAQKNPTAFYLCASSIRTVSGELFFGEGSRLTVL.

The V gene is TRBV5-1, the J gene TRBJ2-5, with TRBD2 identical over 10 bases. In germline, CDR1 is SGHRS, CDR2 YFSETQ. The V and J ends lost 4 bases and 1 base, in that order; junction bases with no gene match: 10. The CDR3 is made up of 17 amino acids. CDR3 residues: CASSRSLAGVPQETQYF. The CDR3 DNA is TGCGCCAGCAGCAGGTCGCTAGCGGGGGTCCCCCAAGAGACCCAGTACTTC. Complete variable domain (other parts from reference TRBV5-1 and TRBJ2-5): KAGVTQTPRYLIKTRGQQVTLSCSPISGHRSVSWYQQTPGQGLQFLFEYFSETQRNKGNFPGRFSGRQFSNSRSEMNVSTLELGDSALYLCASSRSLAGVPQETQYFGPGTRLLVL.